The 2 T cell receptor beta chains in this list originate from one sample, sequenced in a study of cytomegalovirus exposure and HLA in healthy donors. The PCR was carried out with 60 Vbeta primers and 13 Jbeta primers. Only in-frame clones appear in the TCRdb table, and some are missing; sequencing was by immunoSEQ multiplex PCR. The repertoire has around 100,000 clones, more than 75% of them found once; the top ten carry under 13%. The sample consisted of PBMCs. The receptors here all came from a woman aged 18 to 35 in good health and CMV-seropositive.

The rearrangement joins TRBV2 to TRBJ2-5, with 8 bases that match TRBD1. The germline gives CDR1 SNHLY, CDR2 FYNNEI. This CDR3 spans 16 amino acids. The junction had 9 bases not matched to a gene; V was cut back by 6 bases and J by 0 bases. The CDR3: CASRMSTGGYQETQYF. The CDR3 DNA follows: TGTGCCAGCAGGATGTCTACAGGGGGGTACCAAGAGACCCAGTACTTC.

This clone occurred a few times. The genes are TRBV7-6 and TRBJ2-5, with 11 bases fitting TRBD2. CDR1 SGHVS and CDR2 FNYEAQ come from the germline V gene. The ends lost 4 bases at V and 5 bases at J; junction bases unmatched: 12. This CDR3 region has 17 residues. CDR3: CASSSRSGGAVRETQYF. CDR3 DNA sequence: TGTGCCAGCAGCTCCCGTAGCGGGGGGGCCGTAAGGGAGACCCAGTACTTC.